This T cell receptor beta chain is from a study of T cells in localized non-small cell lung cancer. Broader study findings: The highest T cell clonality was in uninvolved adjacent lung, above tumor.

The protocol was immunoSEQ multiplex PCR, while the TCRdb copy is restricted to in-frame clones and leaves out a portion. Of tens of thousands of clones listed, 70% to 90% are singletons. This clone was picked up a small number of times. What it binds is not known. In germline, CDR1 is LNHDA, CDR2 SQIVND (reference sequence). Trimming removed 5 bases from V and 4 bases from J, with 11 bases in between. The CDR3 is 13 residues long. The TCR was taken from a female donor aged 60 or older with stage I lung adenocarcinoma. Sequencing was performed on peripheral blood, taken before any cancer treatment. This sequence joins TRBV19 and TRBJ1-1; the D gene is possibly TRBD1 (6 bases). CDR3 amino acids: CASSSVRGTEAFF. The CDR3, as DNA: TGTGCCAGTAGTTCGGTCAGGGGCACTGAAGCTTTCTTT.